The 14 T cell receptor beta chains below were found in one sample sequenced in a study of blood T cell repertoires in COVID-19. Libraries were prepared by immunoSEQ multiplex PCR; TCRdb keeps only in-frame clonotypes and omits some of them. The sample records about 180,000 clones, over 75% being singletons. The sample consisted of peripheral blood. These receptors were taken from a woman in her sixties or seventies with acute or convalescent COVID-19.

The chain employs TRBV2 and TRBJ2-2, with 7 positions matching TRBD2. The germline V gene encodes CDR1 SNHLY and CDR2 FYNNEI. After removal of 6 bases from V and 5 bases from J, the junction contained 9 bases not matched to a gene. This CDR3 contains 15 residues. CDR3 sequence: CASRVGLAATGELFF. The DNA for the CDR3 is TGTGCCAGCAGGGTTGGCCTAGCGGCTACCGGGGAGCTGTTTTTT. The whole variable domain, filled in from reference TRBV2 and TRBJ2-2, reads EPEVTQTPSHQVTQMGQEVILRCVPISNHLYFYWYRQILGQKVEFLVSFYNNEISEKSEIFDDQFSVERPDGSNFTLKIRSTKLEDSAMYFCASRVGLAATGELFFGEGSRLTVL.

CDR3 bases: TGTGCCAGCAGCCGAGGACGGAGCTCCTACAATGAGCAGTTCTTC. Amino acid sequence: CASSRGRSSYNEQFF. V and J are TRBV7-8 and TRBJ2-1; D remains ambiguous. There are 15 residues in the CDR3. V was shortened by 5 bases and J by 0 bases, with 11 bases between the two germline ends. CDR1 and CDR2 (germline): SGHVS, FQNEAQ.

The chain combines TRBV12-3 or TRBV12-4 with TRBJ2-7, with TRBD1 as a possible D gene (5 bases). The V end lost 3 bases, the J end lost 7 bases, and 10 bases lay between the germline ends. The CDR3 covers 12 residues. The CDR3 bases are TGTGCCAGCAGTTTCGTAGGGGTTGAGCAGTACTTC. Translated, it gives CASSFVGVEQYF.

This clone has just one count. The CDR3 loop reads CASSLEAGREETQYF. DNA of the CDR3: TGTGCCAGCAGCTTAGAGGCGGGGAGGGAAGAGACCCAGTACTTC. The chain is built from TRBV11-2 and TRBJ2-5; 7 positions match TRBD2. The CDR3 is 15 residues long. Germline V gene sequence: CDR1 SGHAT, CDR2 FQNNGV. The V segment lost 0 bases and the J segment 3 bases; nucleotides outside the gene matches: 4.

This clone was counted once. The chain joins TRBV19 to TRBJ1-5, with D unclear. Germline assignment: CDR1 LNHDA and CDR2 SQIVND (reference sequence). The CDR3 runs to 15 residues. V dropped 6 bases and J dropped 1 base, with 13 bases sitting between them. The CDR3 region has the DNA TGTGCCAGTAGACCCAGCGAGGGAAGCAATCAGCCCCAGCATTTT. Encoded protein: CASRPSEGSNQPQHF. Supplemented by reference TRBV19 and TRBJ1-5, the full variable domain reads DGGITQSPKYLFRKEGQNVTLSCEQNLNHDAMYWYRQDPGQGLRLIYYSQIVNDFQKGDIAEGYSVSREKKESFPLTVTSAQKNPTAFYLCASRPSEGSNQPQHFGDGTRLSIL.

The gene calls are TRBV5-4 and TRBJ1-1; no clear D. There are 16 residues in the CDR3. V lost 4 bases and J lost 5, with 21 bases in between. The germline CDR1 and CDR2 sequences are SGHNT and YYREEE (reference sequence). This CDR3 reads CASSPRGLGFRTEAFF. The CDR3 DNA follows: TGTGCCAGCAGCCCAAGAGGGTTGGGGTTTCGGACTGAAGCTTTCTTT. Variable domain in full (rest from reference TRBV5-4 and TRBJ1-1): ETGVTQSPTHLIKTRGQQVTLRCSSQSGHNTVSWYQQALGQGPQFIFQYYREEENGRGNFPPRFSGLQFPNYSSELNVNALELDDSALYLCASSPRGLGFRTEAFFGQGTRLTVV.

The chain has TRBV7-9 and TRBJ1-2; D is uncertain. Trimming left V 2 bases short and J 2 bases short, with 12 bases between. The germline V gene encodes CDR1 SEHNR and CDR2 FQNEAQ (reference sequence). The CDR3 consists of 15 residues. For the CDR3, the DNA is TGTGCCAGCAGCTTAATCGGCAGGAGGAACTATGGCTACACCTTC. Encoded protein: CASSLIGRRNYGYTF.

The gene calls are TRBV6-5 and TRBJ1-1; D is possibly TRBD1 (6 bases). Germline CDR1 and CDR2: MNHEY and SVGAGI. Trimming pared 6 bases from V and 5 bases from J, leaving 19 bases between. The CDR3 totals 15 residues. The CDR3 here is CASRHGQGWKTEAFF. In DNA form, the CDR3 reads TGTGCCAGCAGGCACGGCCAGGGGTGGAAGACTGAAGCTTTCTTT.

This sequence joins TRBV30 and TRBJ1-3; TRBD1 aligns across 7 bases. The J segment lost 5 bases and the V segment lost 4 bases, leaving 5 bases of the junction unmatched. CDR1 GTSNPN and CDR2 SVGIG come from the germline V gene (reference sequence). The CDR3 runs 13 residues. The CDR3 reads CAWTGGSRNTIYF. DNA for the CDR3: TGTGCCTGGACAGGGGGGAGTAGAAACACCATATATTTT.

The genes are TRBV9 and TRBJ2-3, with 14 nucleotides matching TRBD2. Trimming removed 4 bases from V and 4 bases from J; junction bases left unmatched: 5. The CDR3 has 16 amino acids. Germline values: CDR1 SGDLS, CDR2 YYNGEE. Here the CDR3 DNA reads TGTGCCAGCAGCTTGACTAGCGGGAGGGGACCAGATACGCAGTATTTT. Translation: CASSLTSGRGPDTQYF.

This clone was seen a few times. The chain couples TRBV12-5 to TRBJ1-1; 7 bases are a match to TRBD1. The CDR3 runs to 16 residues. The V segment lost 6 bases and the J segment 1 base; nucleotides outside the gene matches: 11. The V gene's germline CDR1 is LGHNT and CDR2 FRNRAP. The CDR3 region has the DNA TGTGCTAGTGGACCCACCGATTGGACAGGGAACACTGAAGCTTTCTTT. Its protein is CASGPTDWTGNTEAFF.

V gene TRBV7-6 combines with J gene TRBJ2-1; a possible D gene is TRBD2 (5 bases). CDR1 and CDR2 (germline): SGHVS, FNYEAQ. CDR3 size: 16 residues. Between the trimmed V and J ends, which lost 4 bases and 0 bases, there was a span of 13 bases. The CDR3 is CASSSGSASSYNEQFF. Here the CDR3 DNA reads TGTGCCAGCAGCTCGGGGTCGGCTAGCTCCTACAATGAGCAGTTCTTC.

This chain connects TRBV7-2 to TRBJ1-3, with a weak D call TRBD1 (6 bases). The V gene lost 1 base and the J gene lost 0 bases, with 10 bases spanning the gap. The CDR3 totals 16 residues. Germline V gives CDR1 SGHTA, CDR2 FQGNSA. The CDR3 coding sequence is TGTGCCAGCAGCTTAGAGGGGGTGATCTCTGGAAACACCATATATTTT. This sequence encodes CASSLEGVISGNTIYF.

CDR3 DNA: TGCGCCAGCAGCTTGTGGGGACAGCGGGAGACCCAGTACTTC. This translates into CASSLWGQRETQYF. V gene TRBV5-1 combines with J gene TRBJ2-5; 7 bases fit TRBD1. Germline V gene data show CDR1 as SGHRS and CDR2 as YFSETQ. The trim removed 1 base at V and 5 bases at J, leaving 5 bases unmatched. The CDR3 runs 14 residues.